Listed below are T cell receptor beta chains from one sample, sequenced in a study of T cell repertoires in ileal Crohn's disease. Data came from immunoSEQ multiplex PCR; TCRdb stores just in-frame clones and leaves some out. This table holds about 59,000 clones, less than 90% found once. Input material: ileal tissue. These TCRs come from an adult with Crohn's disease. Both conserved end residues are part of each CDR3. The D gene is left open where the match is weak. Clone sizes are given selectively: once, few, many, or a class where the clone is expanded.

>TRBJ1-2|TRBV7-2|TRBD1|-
TGTGCCAGCACCGGGACAGGGCCCTATGGCTACACCTTC
CASTGTGPYGYTF
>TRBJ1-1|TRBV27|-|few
TGTGCCAGCAGTTTAGCTCGATCCCAGGCTTTCTTT
CASSLARSQAFF
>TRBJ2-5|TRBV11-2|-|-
TGTGCCAGCAGCTTAGAACCCAACACCCAAGAGACCCAGTACTTC
CASSLEPNTQETQYF
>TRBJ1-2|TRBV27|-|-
TGTGCCAGCAGCCCACTGAGGGCTGGTGGCTACACCTTC
CASSPLRAGGYTF
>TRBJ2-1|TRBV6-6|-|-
TGTGCCAGCAGCCTTACGGGTAGCTCCTACAATGAGCAGTTCTTC
CASSLTGSSYNEQFF
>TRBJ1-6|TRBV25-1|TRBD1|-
TGTGCCAGCAGTGAATACGGGACAGAACTACCAAATTCACCCCTCCACTTT
CASSEYGTELPNSPLHF
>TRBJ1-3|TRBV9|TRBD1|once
TGTGCCAGCAGCGCAGCTGACAGGGGCTTTTCTGGAAACACCATATATTTT
CASSAADRGFSGNTIYF
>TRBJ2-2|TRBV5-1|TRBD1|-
TGCGCCAGCAGCTTGAGAGTACAGGGGGGCACCGGGGAGCTGTTTTTT
CASSLRVQGGTGELFF
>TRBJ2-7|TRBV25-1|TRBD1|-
TGTGCCAGCGAACTAGGGACAGCATCTTCCTACGAGCAGTACTTC
CASELGTASSYEQYF
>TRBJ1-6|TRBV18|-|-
TGTGCCAGCTCAGACGGGACTCTGGATAATTCACCCCTCCACTTT
CASSDGTLDNSPLHF
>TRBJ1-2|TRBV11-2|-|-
TGTGCCAGCAGCTTAGATCCAGGGTTTGGCTACACCTTC
CASSLDPGFGYTF
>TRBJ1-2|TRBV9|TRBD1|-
TGTGCCAGCAGCGGGAACCGGGACAGGGGGCTTGGCTACACCTTC
CASSGNRDRGLGYTF
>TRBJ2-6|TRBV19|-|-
TGTGCCAGTAGTATAGTAGATACTGGGGCCAACGTCCTGACTTTC
CASSIVDTGANVLTF
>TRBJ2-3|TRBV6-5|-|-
TGTGCCAGCAGTTACCCCAGCGGAACGCAGTATTTT
CASSYPSGTQYF
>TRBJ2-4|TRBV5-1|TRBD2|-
TGCGCCAGCAGCCAGGTACCACTAGCGGGGGGCAACATTCAGTACTTC
CASSQVPLAGGNIQYF
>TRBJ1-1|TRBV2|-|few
TGTGCCAGCAGAGAGGGTGTTGAAGCTTTCTTT
CASREGVEAFF
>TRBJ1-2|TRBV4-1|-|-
TGCGCCAGCAGCTTTCAGGTGAACTATGGCTACACCTTC
CASSFQVNYGYTF
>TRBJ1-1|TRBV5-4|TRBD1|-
TGTGCCAGCAGCTTGGGACAGGGGGCGCTTGTAGCTTTCTTT
CASSLGQGALVAFF
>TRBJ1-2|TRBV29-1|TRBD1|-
TGCAGCGTTGAAGTTCCGCCGGGACAGTCGGACTATGGCTACACCTTC
CSVEVPPGQSDYGYTF
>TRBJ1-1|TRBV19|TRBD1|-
TGTGCCAGTAGCCGACAGGGATTGAACACTGAAGCTTTCTTT
CASSRQGLNTEAFF
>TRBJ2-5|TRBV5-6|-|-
TGTGCCAGCAGCTTGGCCGGCAGGGCCCAAGAGACCCAGTACTTC
CASSLAGRAQETQYF
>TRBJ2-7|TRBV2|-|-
TGTGCCAGCAGTGAAGCGCTGTTTGGTCCGGGACAACTGTCGGAGCAGTACTTC
CASSEALFGPGQLSEQYF
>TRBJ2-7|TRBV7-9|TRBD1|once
TGTGCCAGCAGCCCCCGGACAGGGGGTGGCTACGAGCAGTACTTC
CASSPRTGGGYEQYF
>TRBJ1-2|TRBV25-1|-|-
TGTGCCAGCAGTGAACTCGGGGTCCTTGGCTACACCTTC
CASSELGVLGYTF
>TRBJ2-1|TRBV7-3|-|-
TGTGCCAGCAGCTTAAGGGGAGGCGGGTACAATGAGCAGTTCTTC
CASSLRGGGYNEQFF
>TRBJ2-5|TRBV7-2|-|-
TGTGCCAGCAGCTTAGACAATCGGGGTCAAGAGACCCAGTACTTC
CASSLDNRGQETQYF
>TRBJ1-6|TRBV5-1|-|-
TGCGCCAGCAGCTTGGGGAGGGGTACTAATTCACCCCTCCACTTT
CASSLGRGTNSPLHF
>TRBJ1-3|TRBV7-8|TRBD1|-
TGTGCCAGCAGCTCCCAGGGGGGTTCGGGAAACACCATATATTTT
CASSSQGGSGNTIYF
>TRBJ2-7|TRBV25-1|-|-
TGTGCCAGCAGTCAACGGGTCACCTACGAGCAGTACTTC
CASSQRVTYEQYF
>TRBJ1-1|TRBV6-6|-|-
TGTGCCAGCAGTCCCCCCCAGAGGGACACTGAAGCTTTCTTT
CASSPPQRDTEAFF
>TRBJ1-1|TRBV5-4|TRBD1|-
TGTGCCAGCAGTCTTCCTCCGGGACAGGGTAACACTGAAGCTTTCTTT
CASSLPPGQGNTEAFF
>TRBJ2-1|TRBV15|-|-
TGTGCCACCAGCAGAGAATCGGGAGTCTACAATGAGCAGTTCTTC
CATSRESGVYNEQFF
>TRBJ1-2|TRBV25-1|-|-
TGTGCCAGCAGTGATCTCTCTGGCTACACCTTC
CASSDLSGYTF
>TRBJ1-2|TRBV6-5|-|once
TGTGCCAGCAGTTTCATGGGGGGGACTGATTATGGCTACACCTTC
CASSFMGGTDYGYTF
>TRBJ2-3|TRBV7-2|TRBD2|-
TGTGCCAGCAGCTTATTGGGCGGGGGGATCATAGATACGCAGTATTTT
CASSLLGGGIIDTQYF
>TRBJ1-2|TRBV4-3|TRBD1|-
TGCGCCAGCAGCCAAGCCTCACCTACCGGGACAGGGGGCGATAACTATGGCTACACCTTC
CASSQASPTGTGGDNYGYTF
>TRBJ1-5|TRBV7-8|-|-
TGTGCCAGCAGCTTATACGGGGAAGGCCAGCCCCAGCATTTT
CASSLYGEGQPQHF
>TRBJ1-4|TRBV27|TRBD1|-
TGTGCCAGCAAGGGAGTTGGGACAGCCTCTCGACGGGGTGAAAAACTGTTTTTT
CASKGVGTASRRGEKLFF
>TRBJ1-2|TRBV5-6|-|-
TGTGCCAGCAGCACCGGACATGCTAACTATGGCTACACCTTC
CASSTGHANYGYTF
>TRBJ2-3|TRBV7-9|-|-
TGTGCCAGCAGTTCGGGCACAGATACGCAGTATTTT
CASSSGTDTQYF
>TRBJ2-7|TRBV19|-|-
TGTGCCAGTAGTAAGACAGGTTCTTCCTACGAGCAGTACTTC
CASSKTGSSYEQYF
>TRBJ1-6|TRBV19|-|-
TGTGCCAGTAAACTCGGGGACACTAATTCACCCCTCCACTTT
CASKLGDTNSPLHF
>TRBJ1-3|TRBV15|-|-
TGTGCCACCAGCAGAGTGGAGACGGCTGGAAACACCATATATTTT
CATSRVETAGNTIYF
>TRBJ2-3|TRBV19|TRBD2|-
TGTGCCAGTAGTCCCCTCGGGGGGATCACAGATACGCAGTATTTT
CASSPLGGITDTQYF
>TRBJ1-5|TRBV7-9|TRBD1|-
TGTGCCAGCAGCTTAGGGTCGGGACAGGTCCATAATCAGCCCCAGCATTTT
CASSLGSGQVHNQPQHF